This TCR beta chain stems from a study of cytomegalovirus exposure and HLA in healthy donors. Details on this clone: Its antigen is not identified.

General observations from the study: Altogether, 150 to 200 TCR beta chains were recorded as cytomegalovirus-associated. In a later analysis, parvovirus B19, influenza, CMV and Epstein-Barr virus appeared linked to several top co-occurrence clusters.

CDR1 is SGHVS, CDR2 FQNEAQ, per germline. V lost 10 bases and J lost 7, with 11 bases in between. The CDR3 sequence is 11 residues long. PCR amplification relied on 60 Vbeta primers (plus 13 Jbeta primers). Only in-frame clones appear in the TCRdb table, and some are missing; sequencing was by immunoSEQ multiplex PCR. Its clone listing holds 95,000 to 110,000 clones. This chain uses TRBV7-8 with TRBJ1-5, with D unclear. The origin of this receptor is a man aged 40-49 years in good health and CMV-seronegative. Sample: PBMCs. The CDR3 loop reads CATGAGQPQHF. In nucleotides, the CDR3 is TGTGCCACAGGCGCTGGGCAGCCCCAGCATTTT.